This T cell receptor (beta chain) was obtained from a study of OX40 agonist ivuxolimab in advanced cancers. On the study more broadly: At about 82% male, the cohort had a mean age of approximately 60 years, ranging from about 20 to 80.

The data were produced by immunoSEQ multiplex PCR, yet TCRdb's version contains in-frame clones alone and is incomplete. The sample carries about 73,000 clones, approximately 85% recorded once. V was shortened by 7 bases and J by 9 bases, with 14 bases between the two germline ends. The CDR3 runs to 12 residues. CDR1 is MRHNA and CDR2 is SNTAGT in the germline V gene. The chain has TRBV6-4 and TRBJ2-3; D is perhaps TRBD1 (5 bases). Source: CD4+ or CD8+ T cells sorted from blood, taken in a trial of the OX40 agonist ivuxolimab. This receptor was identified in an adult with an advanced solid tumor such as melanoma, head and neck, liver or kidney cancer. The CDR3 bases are TGTGCCAGCATTCCCAGGGCGCGCACGCAGTATTTT. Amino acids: CASIPRARTQYF.